The 20 T cell receptor beta chains below all came from one sample that was sequenced in a study of patients and donors after allogeneic stem cell transplantation. TCRdb re-called the RT-PCR reads through MiXCR, storing one row per CDR3 protein. Here the sample spans 200,000 to 250,000 distinct CDR3 sequences, around two fifths being singletons. Sequencing input: blood, either unsorted or a sorted T cell fraction (not recorded which). The origin of the receptors is a human donor who was either an allogeneic HSCT recipient or a stem cell or donor lymphocyte infusion donor (not recorded which). It is not recorded whose cells these are; they may come from a transplant donor.

The chain has TRBV21-1 and TRBJ1-1; the D call in the table, TRBD1, was not verified against the DNA. TRBV21-1 is termed a pseudogene. This CDR3 spans 15 amino acids. CDR3 region: CAQPGLGTENTEAFF. CDR3 DNA sequence: TGTGCCCAACCCGGATTAGGGACAGAGAACACTGAAGCTTTCTTT.

V and J are TRBV5-1 and TRBJ1-2; 7 bases are shared with TRBD1. Trimming removed 6 bases from V and 5 bases from J; junction bases left unmatched: 7. This CDR3 is built from 13 residues. The germline V gene encodes CDR1 SGHRS and CDR2 YFSETQ. This CDR3 is CASTRTGGYGYTF. The CDR3 coding sequence is TGCGCCAGCACAAGGACAGGCGGGTATGGCTACACCTTC. The entire variable domain, with the rest obtained from reference TRBV5-1 and TRBJ1-2, is as follows: KAGVTQTPRYLIKTRGQQVTLSCSPISGHRSVSWYQQTPGQGLQFLFEYFSETQRNKGNFPGRFSGRQFSNSRSEMNVSTLELGDSALYLCASTRTGGYGYTFGSGTRLTVV.

This clonotype was observed a handful of times. Because the CDR3's place on the DNA is in doubt, the DNA is left out and the CDR3 is given as listed by TCRdb. The V gene is TRBV10-3, the J gene TRBJ2-4. Including both end residues, the CDR3 is 13 amino acids long. Germline V gene sequence: CDR1 ENHRY, CDR2 SYGVKD. CDR3 loop: CAISAAAKNIQYF.

The chain links TRBV5-5 to TRBJ2-2, with TRBD1 as a possible D gene (5 bases). Germline CDR1 SGHKS, CDR2 YYEKEE (reference sequence). Trimming shortened V by 4 bases and J by 1 base, and 14 bases separated the two germline ends. The CDR3 spans 16 residues. The CDR3 sequence: CASSRFQDMNTGELFF. In DNA form, the CDR3 reads TGTGCCAGCAGCCGTTTCCAGGACATGAACACCGGGGAGCTGTTTTTT.

This clonotype has a handful of counts. This sequence joins TRBV29-1 and TRBJ2-1; TRBD2 aligns across 8 bases. V lost 7 bases and J lost 2; bases outside the gene matches: 13. CDR1 is SQVTM, CDR2 ANQGSEA, per germline. The CDR3 has 16 residues. CDR3 in DNA: TGCAGCGCCCGGGGGGGTCGTCGGGTAACCTACAATGAGCAGTTCTTC. Residues: CSARGGRRVTYNEQFF.

This clonotype appeared a few times. The V call is TRBV10-3, the J call TRBJ2-1; D is perhaps TRBD2 (6 bases). From germline, CDR1 is ENHRY and CDR2 SYGVKD. Trimming cost V 9 bases and J 8 bases, with 17 bases left between them. The CDR3 has 13 amino acids. CDR3: CAILSPPGDEQFF. The CDR3 coding sequence is TGTGCCATTCTCAGTCCCCCGGGAGATGAGCAGTTCTTC.

V and J are TRBV20-1 and TRBJ1-5; maybe TRBD1 (6 bases). This CDR3 contains 12 residues. In germline, CDR1 is DFQATT, CDR2 SNEGSKA (reference sequence). V was clipped by 6 bases and J by 5 bases, with 11 bases between them. DNA for the CDR3: TGCAGTGCCAACAGGGCTGATCAGCCCCAGCATTTT. It translates to CSANRADQPQHF.

The chain couples TRBV7-7 to TRBJ1-2, with D uncertain. Germline values: CDR1 SSHAT, CDR2 FNYEAQ (reference sequence). V was cut by 1 base and J by 4 bases, with 16 bases left in between. The CDR3 is made up of 16 amino acids. CDR3 sequence: CASSLEPVRVSYGYTF. CDR3 bases: TGTGCCAGCAGCTTAGAGCCGGTTCGAGTGAGCTATGGCTACACCTTC. Supplemented by reference TRBV7-7 and TRBJ1-2, the full variable domain reads GAGVSQSPRYKVTKRGQDVTLRCDPISSHATLYWYQQALGQGPEFLTYFNYEAQPDKSGLPSDRFSAERPEGSISTLTIQRTEQRDSAMYRCASSLEPVRVSYGYTFGSGTRLTVV.

This chain joins TRBV7-6 and TRBJ2-7; D is unresolved. V was shortened by 3 bases and J by 7 bases, with 7 bases between the two germline ends. This CDR3 spans 11 amino acids. Germline CDR1 SGHVS, CDR2 FNYEAQ. CDR3 in amino acids: CASSFSREQYF. The CDR3 DNA reads TGTGCCAGCAGCTTTTCCCGTGAGCAGTACTTC.

The chain recombines TRBV7-2 with TRBJ2-3, with D tentatively TRBD1 (7 bases). The CDR3 contains 16 residues. In germline, CDR1 is SGHTA, CDR2 FQGNSA. The V end was cut by 5 bases, the J end by 0 bases, with 15 bases between. The CDR3 spells CASSQRRGTSTDTQYF. CDR3 DNA sequence: TGTGCCAGCAGCCAACGCAGGGGGACTAGCACAGATACGCAGTATTTT.

The chain couples TRBV6-1 to TRBJ1-2; perhaps TRBD1 as D (5 bases). The CDR3 is 16 residues long. V was trimmed by 2 bases and J by 3 bases, leaving 16 bases between them. From germline, CDR1 is MNHNS and CDR2 SASEGT. DNA for the CDR3: TGTGCCAGCAGTGAAAGAAGGGCAGGGAGGGACTATGGCTACACCTTC. It encodes CASSERRAGRDYGYTF.

This clonotype occurred a few times. V usage is TRBV3-1 and J usage is TRBJ2-3, with a weak D call TRBD1 (6 bases). The CDR3 has 14 residues. V lost 8 bases and J lost 1, with 13 bases in between. CDR1 is LGHDT and CDR2 is YNNKEL in the germline V gene (reference sequence). In DNA form, the CDR3 reads TGTGCCAGCGCGGAGACAGGTGGCACAGATACGCAGTATTTT. As protein: CASAETGGTDTQYF.

A few counts support this clonotype. This CDR3 is CASSLESQGASNSPLHF. For the CDR3, the DNA is TGTGCCAGCAGCTTAGAAAGCCAGGGGGCCTCTAATTCACCCCTCCACTTT. The chain couples TRBV11-2 to TRBJ1-6; 8 nucleotides align to TRBD1. After removal of 0 bases from V and 6 bases from J, the junction contained 7 bases not matched to a gene. The CDR3 extends over 17 amino acids. CDR1 is SGHAT, CDR2 FQNNGV, per germline.

The chain carries TRBV12-3 or TRBV12-4 and TRBJ1-2; a possible D gene is TRBD1 (5 bases). V lost 6 bases, J lost 3 bases, and 11 bases lay in between. CDR3 length: 13 residues. The CDR3 sequence: CASSRNRYYGYTF. CDR3 DNA sequence: TGTGCCAGCAGCCGGAACAGGTACTATGGCTACACCTTC.

This clonotype has just one count. V is TRBV18 and J is TRBJ2-5, with D uncertain. Trimming removed 6 bases from V and 4 bases from J, with 12 bases in between. CDR3 length equals 13 residues. Germline V gives CDR1 KGHSH, CDR2 LQKENI. The CDR3 sequence is CASSRRTGETQYF. The CDR3 nucleotides read TGTGCCAGCTCCCGCAGGACCGGAGAGACCCAGTACTTC.

The rearrangement links TRBV5-1 to TRBJ1-1, with D uncertain. From germline, CDR1 is SGHRS and CDR2 YFSETQ. V lost 0 bases, J lost 10 bases, and 13 bases lay in between. CDR3 size: 13 residues. The CDR3 coding sequence is TGCGCCAGCAGCTTGGTGGCGGGCCGCGGAGCTTTCTTT. Translation: CASSLVAGRGAFF.

The rearrangement joins TRBV27 to TRBJ2-7; 7 bases fit TRBD1. V lost 5 bases and J lost 2; bases outside the gene matches: 9. The CDR3 sequence is 15 residues long. CDR1 is MNHEY and CDR2 is SMNVEV in the germline V gene (reference sequence). Written as DNA, the CDR3 is TGTGCCAGCAGTCCATACCGGGACAGAGCCTACGAGCAGTACTTC. As protein: CASSPYRDRAYEQYF.

The CDR3 spells CASSESASGVFVYEQYF. The CDR3 DNA is TGTGCCAGCAGTGAGTCCGCTAGCGGGGTATTCGTCTACGAGCAGTACTTC. The chain couples TRBV6-1 to TRBJ2-7; 9 bases fit TRBD2. The CDR3 is made up of 17 amino acids. J gave up 3 bases and V 3 bases, and 12 bases lay outside the gene matches. Germline V gene lookup returns CDR1 MNHNS and CDR2 SASEGT.

The chain combines TRBV7-3 with TRBJ2-3, with a tentative D call TRBD2 (7 bases). The CDR3 is 16 amino acids. V was cut by 5 bases and J by 0 bases, with 15 bases left in between. Germline CDR1 reads SGHTA; CDR2 reads FQGTGA. The chain's CDR3 is CASSPTGGLSTDTQYF. The CDR3, as DNA: TGTGCCAGCAGCCCTACCGGGGGGCTTAGCACAGATACGCAGTATTTT.

The chain recombines TRBV15 with TRBJ1-3; 7 bases are shared with TRBD1. The CDR3 totals 16 residues. With V trimmed by 1 base and J by 4 bases, 7 bases remained unmatched. The germline V gene encodes CDR1 LNHNV and CDR2 YYDKDF (reference sequence). Here the CDR3 DNA reads TGTGCCACCAGCAGAGGGGACAGCCTAGGGGGAAACACCATATATTTT. Translation gives CATSRGDSLGGNTIYF.